A selection of T cell receptor beta chains follows, all from one sample in a study of technical replicates of blood from four donors. Sequencing was performed with immunoSEQ multiplex PCR; in TCRdb, only in-frame clones are kept and a portion is missing. The table has 75,000 to 90,000 clones, 85% to 95% seen once. Sequencing was done on a sample of T cells isolated from PBMCs. The receptors stem from a human donor in good health. Both conserved end residues are part of each CDR3. Fields, in order: D gene, clone size, V gene, J gene, CDR3 DNA, CDR3 protein. A D gene is named only where the DNA matches it firmly. Size is omitted from some rows. Given values are once, few, many or a class for expanded clones.

TRBD2	-	TRBV19	TRBJ2-3	TGTGCCAGTAGTTATAGCGGGAGTACAGATACGCAGTATTTT	CASSYSGSTDTQYF
-	-	TRBV7-3	TRBJ2-4	TGTGCCAGCAGCCCCGAGGGGGGGGCAGCCAAAAACATTCAGTACTTC	CASSPEGGAAKNIQYF
-	-	TRBV6-1	TRBJ2-1	TGTGCCACCGCTTCTGCGGGGCATAATGAGCAGTTCTTC	CATASAGHNEQFF
-	-	TRBV29-1	TRBJ2-7	TGCAGCGTTGCCACGACAGGAGGCTCCTACGAGCAGTACTTC	CSVATTGGSYEQYF
TRBD1	-	TRBV5-1	TRBJ2-3	TGCGCCAGCAGCAGCCGGCCGGGACAGGGATTCCCAGATACGCAGTATTTT	CASSSRPGQGFPDTQYF
TRBD1	-	TRBV6-5	TRBJ1-2	TGTGCCAGCACCCTTAGGGGGACAGAAACCTATGGCTACACCTTC	CASTLRGTETYGYTF
TRBD2	-	TRBV29-1	TRBJ2-1	TGCAGCGCCACCGGGACTAGGGGGTCAGAGCAGTTCTTC	CSATGTRGSEQFF
-	-	TRBV7-9	TRBJ2-1	TGTGCCAGCAGCTTAGGACATAATGAGCAGTTCTTC	CASSLGHNEQFF
-	once	TRBV30	TRBJ2-1	TGTGCCTGGAGTGTTGGCAGGGACAATGAGCAGTTCTTC	CAWSVGRDNEQFF
-	-	TRBV4-3	TRBJ2-6	TGCGCCAGCAGCCAAGATCGACTTATCTCTGGGGCCAACGTCCTGACTTTC	CASSQDRLISGANVLTF
-	-	TRBV19	TRBJ2-7	TGTGCCAGTAGTATGGGCCTGGAGCAGTACTTC	CASSMGLEQYF
-	-	TRBV19	TRBJ2-2	TGTGCCAGTAGTGCTGACACCTACACCGGGGAGCTGTTTTTT	CASSADTYTGELFF
TRBD1	-	TRBV7-9	TRBJ2-5	TGTGCCAGCAGCGAGACTGGGACAGCGTACCAAGAGACCCGGTACTTC	CASSETGTAYQETRYF
-	once	TRBV19	TRBJ1-2	TGTGCCAGTAGTAACAGACAGCCGATCTATGGCTACACCTTC	CASSNRQPIYGYTF
-	once	TRBV5-1	TRBJ2-2	TGCGCCAGCTTAGATACTGCGAACACCGGGGAGCTGTTTTTT	CASLDTANTGELFF
-	-	TRBV7-3	TRBJ1-5	TGTGCCTCCCGACAGAAGAAGCAGCCCCAGCATTTT	CASRQKKQPQHF
-	few	TRBV5-4	TRBJ1-1	TGTGCCAGCAGCTTGATCGGGAGGGAGAACACTGAAGCTTTCTTT	CASSLIGRENTEAFF
-	-	TRBV6-6	TRBJ2-1	TGTGCCAGCAGTTACTTAGGGACAATTATTGAGCAGTTCTTC	CASSYLGTIIEQFF
TRBD2	-	TRBV30	TRBJ2-1	TGTGCCTGGAGTGTACTAGCGGGAGATCACGAGCAGTTCTTC	CAWSVLAGDHEQFF
-	-	TRBV21-1	TRBJ2-7	TGTGCCAGCAGCAAAATTTCACTAGCGGGTTACGAGCAGTACTTC	CASSKISLAGYEQYF
TRBD1	-	TRBV6-5	TRBJ2-5	TGTGCCAGCAGTCCGAACCGGGACAGAGAGACCCAGTACTTC	CASSPNRDRETQYF
TRBD1	-	TRBV7-9	TRBJ1-1	TGTGCCAGCAGCTCACAAGGAGGGGGCGCGACGATTTTGAACACTGAAGCTTTCTTT	CASSSQGGGATILNTEAFF
TRBD2	-	TRBV4-1	TRBJ2-3	TGCGCCAGCAGCCAACGACTAGCGGGGTACACAGATACGCAGTATTTT	CASSQRLAGYTDTQYF
-	-	TRBV19	TRBJ1-5	TGTGCCAGTAGGACAGGAAATCAGCCCCAGCATTTT	CASRTGNQPQHF
TRBD1	once	TRBV7-9	TRBJ1-1	TGTGCCAGCAGCCGGGGACAGACTGAAGCTTTCTTT	CASSRGQTEAFF
TRBD2	-	TRBV19	TRBJ2-3	TGTGCCAGTAGAAGACTAGCGGGGCTTAGCACAGATACGCAGTATTTT	CASRRLAGLSTDTQYF
-	-	TRBV19	TRBJ2-7	TGTGCCAGTAGTAGCCGACAGTGGAACGAGCAGTACTTC	CASSSRQWNEQYF
-	-	TRBV19	TRBJ2-6	TGTGCCAGTAGCGGGAGCCCGGCTGGGGCCAACGTCCTGACTTTC	CASSGSPAGANVLTF
TRBD2	-	TRBV13	TRBJ2-1	TGTGCCAGCAGCCGTCCACTAGCGGGAGGTTACAATGAGCAGTTCTTC	CASSRPLAGGYNEQFF
-	-	TRBV28	TRBJ2-7	TGTGCCAGCAGTCTTACCCGGGACTTAACCTACGAGCAGTACTTC	CASSLTRDLTYEQYF
TRBD1	-	TRBV19	TRBJ1-1	TGTTCCAGTAATAACCCGGGACAGATGATTCCTGAAGCTTTCTTT	CSSNNPGQMIPEAFF
-	-	TRBV5-4	TRBJ1-1	TGTGCCAGCAGCTTGGCGACAAAAAACACTGAAGCTTTCTTT	CASSLATKNTEAFF
-	-	TRBV7-2	TRBJ2-2	TGTGCCAGCAGCATACACAGACAGGTTCAGGCCGGGGAGCTGTTTTTT	CASSIHRQVQAGELFF
TRBD2	once	TRBV6-6	TRBJ2-7	TGTGCCAGCAGACTGGGACTAGCGGGAGCCTACGAGCAGTACTTC	CASRLGLAGAYEQYF
-	-	TRBV11-3	TRBJ2-1	TGTGCCAGCAGCTTAGCGGGTAGCTCCTACAATGAGCAGTTCTTC	CASSLAGSSYNEQFF
TRBD1	-	TRBV19	TRBJ2-2	TGTGCCAGTAGTTACGGGACAGCCACCGGGGAGCTGTTTTTT	CASSYGTATGELFF
-	once	TRBV28	TRBJ2-7	TGTGCCAGCAGTAGACCCGGGACTCCTATCTACGAGCAGTACTTC	CASSRPGTPIYEQYF
TRBD2	-	TRBV4-1	TRBJ2-3	TGCGCCAGCAGCCAAGGGAGGACGGGAGGGCAAGATACGCAGTATTTT	CASSQGRTGGQDTQYF
-	-	TRBV18	TRBJ1-4	TGTGCCAGCTCAGTAACTATAGCAACTAATGAAAAACTGTTTTTT	CASSVTIATNEKLFF
TRBD2	-	TRBV5-1	TRBJ2-7	TGCGCCAGCAGCTTGGCCGCGACTAGCTCAACTTACGAGCAGTACTTC	CASSLAATSSTYEQYF
-	once	TRBV5-4	TRBJ2-4	TGTGCCAGCAGCTCCGGGGGAGAAAACATTCAGTACTTC	CASSSGGENIQYF
-	-	TRBV14	TRBJ1-1	TGTGCCAGCAGCGTCCGCCGGGAATCCAAGGCTGAAGCTTTCTTT	CASSVRRESKAEAFF
TRBD1	-	TRBV7-7	TRBJ2-1	TGTGCCAGCAGCTTAGCTGGGACAGGGATTAGTAAGCAGTTCTTC	CASSLAGTGISKQFF
-	-	TRBV7-3	TRBJ2-5	TGTGCCAGCAGCTACGGGTCCCTAGAGACCCAGTACTTC	CASSYGSLETQYF
-	-	TRBV30	TRBJ1-2	TGTGCCTGGAGTGTTATGAGATATGGCTACACCTTC	CAWSVMRYGYTF
TRBD1	-	TRBV30	TRBJ2-7	TGTGCCTGGATGACGGGACAGTCCAACTACGAGCAGTACTTC	CAWMTGQSNYEQYF
TRBD2	-	TRBV28	TRBJ2-7	TGTGCCAGCAGTTTAATAGGACTAGCGGGAGAATCCTCCTACGAGCAGTACTTC	CASSLIGLAGESSYEQYF
TRBD2	-	TRBV6-5	TRBJ2-2	TGTGCCACCCGGTTGGCGGGAGGGGTCGGGGAGCTGTTTTTT	CATRLAGGVGELFF
-	-	TRBV15	TRBJ2-5	TGTGCCACCAGCAGAGCCCGGGCGGGGCGCGAGACCCAGTACTTC	CATSRARAGRETQYF
TRBD1	-	TRBV4-2	TRBJ2-7	TGTGCCAGCAGCCAGTATCCGGGACAGGGCACCTACGAGCAGTACTTC	CASSQYPGQGTYEQYF
TRBD2	-	TRBV5-4	TRBJ2-7	TGTGCCAGCAGCTTGGCCCCCGGGACTAGCCCCTACGAGCAGTACTTC	CASSLAPGTSPYEQYF
-	once	TRBV28	TRBJ1-1	TGTGCCAGCACTATCACGAGGACTGAAGCTTTCTTT	CASTITRTEAFF
-	-	TRBV6-1	TRBJ1-2	TGTGCCAGCAGTGAAGGGGGAGGCTATGGCTACACCTTC	CASSEGGGYGYTF